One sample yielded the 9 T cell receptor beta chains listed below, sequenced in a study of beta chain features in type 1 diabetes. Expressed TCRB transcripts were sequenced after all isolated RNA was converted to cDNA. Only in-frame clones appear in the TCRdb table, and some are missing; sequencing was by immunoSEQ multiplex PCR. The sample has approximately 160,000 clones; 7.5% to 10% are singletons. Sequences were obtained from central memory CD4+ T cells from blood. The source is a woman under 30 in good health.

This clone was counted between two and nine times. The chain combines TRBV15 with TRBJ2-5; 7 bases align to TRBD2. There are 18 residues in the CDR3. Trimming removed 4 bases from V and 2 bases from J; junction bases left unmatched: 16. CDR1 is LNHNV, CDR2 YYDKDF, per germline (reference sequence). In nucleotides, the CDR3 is TGTGCCACCAGCAAAATGATTGGGTCTAGCGGTTTTCAAGAGACCCAGTACTTC. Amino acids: CATSKMIGSSGFQETQYF.

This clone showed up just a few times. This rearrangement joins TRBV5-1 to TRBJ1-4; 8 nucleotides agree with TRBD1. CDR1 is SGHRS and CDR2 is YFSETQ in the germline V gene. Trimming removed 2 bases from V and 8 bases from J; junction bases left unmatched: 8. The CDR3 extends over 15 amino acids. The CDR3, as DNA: TGCGCCAGCAGCTTCGCGGGACAGGCCCGGGAAAAACTGTTTTTT. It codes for CASSFAGQAREKLFF.

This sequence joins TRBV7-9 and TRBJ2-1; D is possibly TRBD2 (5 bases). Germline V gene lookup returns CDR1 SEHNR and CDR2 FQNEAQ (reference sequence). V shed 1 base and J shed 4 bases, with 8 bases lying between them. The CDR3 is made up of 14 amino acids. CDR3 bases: TGTGCCAGCAGCTTAGAGCGGATATACAATGAGCAGTTCTTC. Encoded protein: CASSLERIYNEQFF.

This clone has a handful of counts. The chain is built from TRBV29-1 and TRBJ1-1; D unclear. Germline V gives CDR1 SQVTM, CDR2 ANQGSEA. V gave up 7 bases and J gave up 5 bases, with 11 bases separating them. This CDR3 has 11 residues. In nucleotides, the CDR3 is TGCAGCGGTGGGTCGGAGACTGAAGCTTTCTTT. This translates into CSGGSETEAFF.

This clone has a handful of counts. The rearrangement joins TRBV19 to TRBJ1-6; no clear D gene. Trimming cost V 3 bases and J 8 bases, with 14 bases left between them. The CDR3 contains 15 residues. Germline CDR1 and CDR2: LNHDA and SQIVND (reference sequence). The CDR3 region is CASSIVSGRDSPLHF. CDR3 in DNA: TGTGCCAGTAGTATCGTCTCCGGGAGGGATTCACCCCTCCACTTT. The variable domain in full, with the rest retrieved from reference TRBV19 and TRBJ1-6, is DGGITQSPKYLFRKEGQNVTLSCEQNLNHDAMYWYRQDPGQGLRLIYYSQIVNDFQKGDIAEGYSVSREKKESFPLTVTSAQKNPTAFYLCASSIVSGRDSPLHFGNGTRLTVT.

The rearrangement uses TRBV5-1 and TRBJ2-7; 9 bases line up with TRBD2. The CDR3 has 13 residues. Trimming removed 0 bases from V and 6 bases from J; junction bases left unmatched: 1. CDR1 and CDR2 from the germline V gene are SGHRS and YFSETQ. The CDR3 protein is CASSLATSGEQYF. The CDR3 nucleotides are TGCGCCAGCAGCTTGGCGACTAGCGGCGAGCAGTACTTC.

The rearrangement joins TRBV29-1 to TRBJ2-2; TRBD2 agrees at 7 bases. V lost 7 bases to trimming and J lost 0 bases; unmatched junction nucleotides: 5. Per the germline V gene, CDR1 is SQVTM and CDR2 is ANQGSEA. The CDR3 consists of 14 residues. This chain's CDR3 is CSAGTTSNTGELFF. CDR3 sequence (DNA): TGCAGCGCTGGGACTACCTCGAACACCGGGGAGCTGTTTTTT.

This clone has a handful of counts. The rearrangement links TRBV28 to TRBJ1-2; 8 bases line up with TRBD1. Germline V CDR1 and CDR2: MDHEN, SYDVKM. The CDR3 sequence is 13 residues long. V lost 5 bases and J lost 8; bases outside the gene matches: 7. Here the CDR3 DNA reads TGTGCCAGCAGTACTGGACAGGGCCAGGGCTACACCTTC. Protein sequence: CASSTGQGQGYTF.

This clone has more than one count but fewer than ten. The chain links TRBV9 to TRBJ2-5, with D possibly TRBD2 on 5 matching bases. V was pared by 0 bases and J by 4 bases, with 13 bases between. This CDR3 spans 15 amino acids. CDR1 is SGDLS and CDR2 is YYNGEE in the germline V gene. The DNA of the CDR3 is TGTGCCAGCAGCGTAGCTACCGGGGTTCGAGAGACCCAGTACTTC. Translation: CASSVATGVRETQYF.